This passage covers 5 T cell receptor beta chains from one sample sequenced in a study of cytomegalovirus exposure and HLA in healthy donors. Vbeta (60) and Jbeta (13) primers were used in the PCR. This table comes from immunoSEQ multiplex PCR, and its TCRdb copy is limited to in-frame clones, with some not included. The repertoire consists of around 100,000 clones, with 76% occurring once and the leading ten covering around 20%. Source material: PBMCs. The receptors shown here come from a woman aged 55-70 years in good health and CMV-seropositive.

To note about this clone: This sample also contains other DNA sequences that code for the same CDR3. This chain links TRBV18 with TRBJ1-1, with 7 bases identical to TRBD1. Germline V gene data show CDR1 as KGHSH and CDR2 as LQKENI. The junction had 6 bases not matched to a gene; V was cut back by 6 bases and J by 5 bases. The CDR3 runs to 13 residues. CDR3 residues: CASSRTGRTEAFF. CDR3 coding DNA: TGTGCCAGCTCTCGGACAGGCCGGACTGAAGCTTTCTTT. The full variable domain, completed using reference TRBV18 and TRBJ1-1, is NAGVMQNPRHLVRRRGQEARLRCSPMKGHSHVYWYRQLPEEGLKFMVYLQKENIIDESGMPKERFSAEFPKEGPSILRIQQVVRGDSAAYFCASSRTGRTEAFFGQGTRLTVV.

V and J are TRBV6-5 and TRBJ2-1, with 7 bases that match TRBD2. Losses at the gene ends were 2 bases for V and 6 bases for J; bases not matched to a gene: 10. Per the germline V gene, CDR1 is MNHEY and CDR2 is SVGAGI. There are 16 residues in the CDR3. CDR3 nucleotides: TGTGCCAGCAGTTACCTGAGCGGGAACATTGGCAATGAGCAGTTCTTC. Its translation: CASSYLSGNIGNEQFF.

The V and J genes are TRBV2 and TRBJ2-6, with a possible D match to TRBD1 (5 bases). Trimming pared 5 bases from V and 4 bases from J, leaving 15 bases between. Germline-derived CDR1 and CDR2 are SNHLY and FYNNEI. The CDR3 has 16 residues. The CDR3 coding sequence is TGTGCCAGCAGTTCCAGACAGATAACAGGGGCCAACGTCCTGACTTTC. Residues: CASSSRQITGANVLTF.

This chain connects TRBV10-1 to TRBJ2-4; 9 nucleotides line up with TRBD2. CDR3 length: 14 residues. V lost 5 bases, J lost 5 bases, and 4 bases stayed unmatched. Germline V gene sequence: CDR1 WNHNN, CDR2 SYGVQD (reference sequence). CDR3 nucleotide sequence: TGCGCCAGCAGTCATAGCGGGAGTGAAAACATTCAGTACTTC. Encoded protein: CASSHSGSENIQYF.

This clone was seen once. This chain connects TRBV10-2 to TRBJ2-7, with 9 positions matching TRBD1. This CDR3 has 13 residues. The V gene end was trimmed by 10 bases and the J gene end by 0 bases; junction bases not matched to a gene: 4. Germline V gives CDR1 WSHSY, CDR2 SAAADI. CDR3 residues: CATGTGPSYEQYF. CDR3 DNA sequence: TGCGCCACCGGGACAGGGCCCTCCTACGAGCAGTACTTC.